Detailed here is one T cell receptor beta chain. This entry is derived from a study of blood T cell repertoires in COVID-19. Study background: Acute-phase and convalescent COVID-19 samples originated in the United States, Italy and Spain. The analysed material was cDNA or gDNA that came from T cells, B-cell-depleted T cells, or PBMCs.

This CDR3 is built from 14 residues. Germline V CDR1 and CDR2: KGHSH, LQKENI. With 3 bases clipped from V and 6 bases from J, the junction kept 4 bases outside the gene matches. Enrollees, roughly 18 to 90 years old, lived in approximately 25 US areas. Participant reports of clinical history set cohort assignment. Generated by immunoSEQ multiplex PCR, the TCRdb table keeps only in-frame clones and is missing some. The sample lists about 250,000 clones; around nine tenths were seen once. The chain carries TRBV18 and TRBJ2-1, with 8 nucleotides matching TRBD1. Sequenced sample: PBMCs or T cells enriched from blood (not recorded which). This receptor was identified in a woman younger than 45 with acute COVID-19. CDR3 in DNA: TGTGCCAGCTCACCGGACAGGGCTATCAATGAGCAGTTCTTC. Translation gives CASSPDRAINEQFF.